The 12 T cell receptor beta chains in this list originate from one sample, sequenced in a study of cytomegalovirus exposure and HLA in healthy donors. PCR involved 60 Vbeta and 13 Jbeta primers. This table comes from immunoSEQ multiplex PCR, and its TCRdb copy is limited to in-frame clones, with some not included. The sample has approximately 150,000 clones; around 85% are singletons. Material for sequencing was PBMCs. These receptors were collected from a woman aged 30 to 39 in good health and CMV-seronegative.

In DNA form, the CDR3 reads TGCGCCAGCAGCTTGGTTCCAGGGTTGGACACCATATATTTT. Translating it yields CASSLVPGLDTIYF. The rearrangement joins TRBV5-1 to TRBJ1-3; tentatively, D is TRBD1 (5 bases). The V end lost 0 bases, the J end lost 8 bases, and 12 bases lay between the germline ends. This CDR3 has 14 amino acids. The germline V gene has CDR1 SGHRS and CDR2 YFSETQ.

The J gene is TRBJ1-6, the V gene TRBV6-1, with a possible D match to TRBD1 (5 bases). Germline CDR1 is MNHNS and CDR2 is SASEGT. This CDR3 contains 14 residues. The V end lost 4 bases, the J end lost 7 bases, and 11 bases lay between the germline ends. The DNA of the CDR3 is TGTGCCAGCAGTGCAGGGAAGGAGAATTCACCCCTCCACTTT. Translating gives CASSAGKENSPLHF.

V is TRBV7-6 and J is TRBJ2-3, with a weak D call TRBD2 (6 bases). This CDR3 region has 14 residues. Trimming cost V 0 bases and J 5 bases, with 9 bases left between them. In germline, CDR1 is SGHVS, CDR2 FNYEAQ. The CDR3 region has the DNA TGTGCCAGCAGCTTAGCCGGGGGACTAGATACGCAGTATTTT. This codes for CASSLAGGLDTQYF. Full variable domain (rest looked up from reference TRBV7-6 and TRBJ2-3): GAGVSQSPRYKVTKRGQDVALRCDPISGHVSLYWYRQALGQGPEFLTYFNYEAQQDKSGLPNDRFSAERPEGSISTLTIQRTEQRDSAMYRCASSLAGGLDTQYFGPGTRLTVL.

The chain combines TRBV6-6 with TRBJ1-1; 8 bases match TRBD1. J gave up 5 bases and V 2 bases, and 7 bases lay outside the gene matches. Germline assignment: CDR1 MNHNY and CDR2 SVGAGI (reference sequence). This CDR3 spans 15 amino acids. The CDR3 is CASSYAGQGVTEAFF. The CDR3 nucleotides read TGTGCCAGCAGTTACGCCGGACAGGGAGTAACTGAAGCTTTCTTT.

The chain links TRBV2 to TRBJ2-7; D is perhaps TRBD1 (6 bases). The germline V and J ends were trimmed by 6 bases and 0 bases, with 6 bases remaining between them. Germline CDR1 SNHLY, CDR2 FYNNEI. The CDR3 extends over 12 amino acids. CDR3 amino acids: CASRDSSYEQYF. DNA of the CDR3: TGTGCCAGCAGGGACAGCTCCTACGAGCAGTACTTC.

V is TRBV7-6 and J is TRBJ2-1; no definite D call. This CDR3 comprises 11 residues. In germline, CDR1 is SGHVS, CDR2 FNYEAQ. V was trimmed by 3 bases and J by 5 bases, leaving 2 bases between them. The CDR3 is CASSFDNEQFF. CDR3 bases: TGTGCCAGCAGCTTCGACAATGAGCAGTTCTTC.

The V and J genes are TRBV7-9 and TRBJ2-7; a possible D gene is TRBD1 (5 bases). Germline V gene sequence: CDR1 SEHNR, CDR2 FQNEAQ (reference sequence). The CDR3 is 14 amino acids. V was cut by 0 bases and J by 13 bases, with 19 bases left in between. The CDR3 loop is CASSLAQGQGDRYF. In DNA, the CDR3 is TGTGCCAGCAGCTTAGCCCAGGGCCAAGGAGATAGATACTTC.

V is TRBV28 and J is TRBJ2-2; TRBD1 aligns across 8 bases. CDR3 length: 17 residues. The junction had 10 bases not matched to a gene; V was cut back by 0 bases and J by 7 bases. Germline V gene lookup returns CDR1 MDHEN and CDR2 SYDVKM. In DNA, the CDR3 is TGTGCCAGCAGTTTATGGATAAGGACAGGGCTAATCGGGGAGCTGTTTTTT. It specifies CASSLWIRTGLIGELFF.

V gene TRBV18 combines with J gene TRBJ1-4, with 9 bases matching TRBD1. The CDR3 spans 16 residues. The germline V gene has CDR1 KGHSH and CDR2 LQKENI. The junction had 9 bases not matched to a gene; V was cut back by 6 bases and J by 4 bases. The CDR3 loop is CASSLGTGGLNEKLFF. CDR3 DNA: TGTGCCAGCTCCCTTGGAACAGGGGGCCTTAATGAAAAACTGTTTTTT. The complete variable domain, with remaining parts taken from reference TRBV18 and TRBJ1-4, reads NAGVMQNPRHLVRRRGQEARLRCSPMKGHSHVYWYRQLPEEGLKFMVYLQKENIIDESGMPKERFSAEFPKEGPSILRIQQVVRGDSAAYFCASSLGTGGLNEKLFFGSGTQLSVL.

This chain uses TRBV28 with TRBJ2-5; 8 nucleotides line up with TRBD2. The DNA matches TRBJ2-7 better at its end, which makes the J call doubtful. CDR3 length: 16 residues. Germline V gives CDR1 MDHEN, CDR2 SYDVKM. CDR3 nucleotides: TGTGCCAGCAGTACCCCAACTAGCGGTTCTTCCTACGAGCAGTACTTC. It specifies CASSTPTSGSSYEQYF.

V and J are TRBV27 and TRBJ2-5, with unresolved D. The germline gives CDR1 MNHEY, CDR2 SMNVEV (reference sequence). Trimming cost V 0 bases and J 1 base, with 9 bases left between them. This CDR3 is built from 15 residues. This chain's CDR3 is CASSLSPGRQETQYF. The DNA for the CDR3 is TGTGCCAGCAGTTTATCTCCAGGCCGCCAAGAGACCCAGTACTTC.

This clone was detected a few times. The chain uses TRBV6-5 and TRBJ1-1; 7 bases are a match to TRBD1. The CDR3 spans 14 residues. With V trimmed by 5 bases and J by 5 bases, 8 bases remained unmatched. Germline assignment: CDR1 MNHEY and CDR2 SVGAGI. As DNA, the CDR3 is TGTGCCAGCAGTCCGCTAGACAGGGCGACTGAAGCTTTCTTT. This codes for CASSPLDRATEAFF.